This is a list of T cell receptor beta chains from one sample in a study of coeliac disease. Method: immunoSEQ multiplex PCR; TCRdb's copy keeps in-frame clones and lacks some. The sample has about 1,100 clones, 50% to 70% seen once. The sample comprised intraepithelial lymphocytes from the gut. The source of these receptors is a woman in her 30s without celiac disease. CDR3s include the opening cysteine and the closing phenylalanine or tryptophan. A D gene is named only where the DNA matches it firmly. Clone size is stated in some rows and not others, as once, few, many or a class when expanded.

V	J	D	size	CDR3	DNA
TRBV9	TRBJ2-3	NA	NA	CASSVQVRGDVPDTQYF	TGTGCCAGCAGCGTCCAAGTCAGGGGGGATGTCCCAGATACGCAGTATTTT
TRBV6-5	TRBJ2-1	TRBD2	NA	CASSSGGSYNEQFF	TGTGCCAGCAGTTCGGGGGGTTCCTACAATGAGCAGTTCTTC
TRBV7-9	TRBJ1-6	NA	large	CASSWGGRRDPNSPLHF	TGTGCCAGCAGCTGGGGAGGCAGGAGAGACCCTAATTCACCCCTCCACTTT
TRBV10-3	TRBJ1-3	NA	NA	CAISEMRVDTDTIYF	TGTGCCATCAGTGAAATGCGAGTCGATACGGACACCATATATTTT
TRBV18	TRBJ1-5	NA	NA	CASSRWGGERNQPQHF	TGTGCCAGCTCACGGTGGGGGGGGGAACGCAATCAGCCCCAGCATTTT
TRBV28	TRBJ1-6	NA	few	CASSLKLWGEPLHF	TGTGCCAGCAGTTTGAAGTTATGGGGGGAACCCCTCCACTTT
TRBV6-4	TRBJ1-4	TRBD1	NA	CASTPTGPRGLVFF	TGTGCCAGCACCCCGACAGGGCCCCGTGGGTTGGTGTTTTTT
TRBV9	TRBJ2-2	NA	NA	CASSVGQTGELFF	TGTGCCAGCAGCGTCGGACAGACCGGGGAGCTGTTTTTT
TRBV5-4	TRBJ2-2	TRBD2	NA	CASSPSGGASAGELFF	TGTGCCAGCAGCCCGAGCGGGGGGGCCTCCGCCGGGGAGCTGTTTTTT
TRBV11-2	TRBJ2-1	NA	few	CASSPPGTWMGNEQFF	TGTGCCAGCAGCCCCCCCGGGACTTGGATGGGCAATGAGCAGTTCTTC
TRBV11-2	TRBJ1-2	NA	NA	CASSLDLGGYGYTF	TGTGCCAGCAGCTTAGATCTCGGGGGGTATGGCTACACCTTC
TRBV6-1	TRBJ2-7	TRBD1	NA	CASSGGQEPYEQYF	TGTGCCAGCAGTGGCGGACAGGAGCCCTACGAGCAGTACTTC
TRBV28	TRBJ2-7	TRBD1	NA	CASRPSPDRGLYEQYF	TGTGCCAGCAGGCCGTCCCCCGACAGGGGGCTCTACGAGCAGTACTTC
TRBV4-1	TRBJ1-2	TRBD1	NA	CASSQGEGASSYGYTF	TGCGCCAGCAGCCAAGGAGAGGGGGCCTCCTCCTATGGCTACACCTTC
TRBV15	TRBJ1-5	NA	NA	CATSPLIQVWNQPQHF	TGTGCCACCAGCCCGCTAATACAGGTTTGGAATCAGCCCCAGCATTTT
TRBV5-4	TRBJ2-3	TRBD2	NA	CASSPNTGTSGSTQYF	TGTGCCAGCAGCCCGAATACCGGGACTAGCGGGTCTACGCAGTATTTT
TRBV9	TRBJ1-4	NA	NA	CASSPQAQGLNEKLFF	TGTGCCAGCAGCCCCCAAGCACAGGGCCTTAATGAAAAACTGTTTTTT
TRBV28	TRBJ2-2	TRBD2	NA	CASSFGLAGDPNTGELFF	TGTGCCAGCAGTTTTGGTCTAGCGGGGGACCCGAACACCGGGGAGCTGTTTTTT
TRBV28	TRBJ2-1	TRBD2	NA	CASSLTTSGASYNEQFF	TGTGCCAGCAGTTTAACAACTAGCGGGGCCTCCTACAATGAGCAGTTCTTC
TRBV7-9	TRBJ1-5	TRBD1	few	CASSRDREQSAPAF	TGTGCCAGCAGCAGAGACAGGGAGCAATCAGCCCCAGCATTT
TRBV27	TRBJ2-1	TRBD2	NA	CASSSGGGYNEQFF	TGTGCCAGCAGTTCGGGGGGTGGATACAATGAGCAGTTCTTC
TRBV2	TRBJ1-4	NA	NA	CASSQPGPPEKLFF	TGTGCCAGCAGTCAGCCGGGTCCGCCGGAAAAACTGTTTTTT
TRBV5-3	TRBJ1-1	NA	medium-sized	CARSLGSGGESVDTEAFF	TGTGCCAGAAGCTTGGGTTCCGGGGGGGAGAGTGTTGACACTGAAGCTTTCTTT
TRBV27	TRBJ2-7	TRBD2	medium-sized	CASSSGGYEQYF	TGTGCCAGCTCTAGCGGGGGGTACGAGCAGTACTTC
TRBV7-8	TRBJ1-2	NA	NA	CASSLVSGSGNYGYTF	TGTGCCAGCAGCTTAGTATCAGGGTCGGGTAACTATGGCTACACCTTC
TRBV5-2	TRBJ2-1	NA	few	CASSYASTREQFF	TGTGCCAGCAGTTACGCATCTACGCGAGAGCAGTTCTTC
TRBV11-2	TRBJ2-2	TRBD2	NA	CASSFRLAGRAGELFF	TGTGCCAGCAGCTTCAGACTAGCGGGGAGGGCCGGGGAGCTGTTTTTT
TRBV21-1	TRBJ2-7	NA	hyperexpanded	CASSQRPWAVFVEQYF	TGTGCCAGCAGCCAACGACCGTGGGCAGTTTTCGTCGAGCAGTACTTC
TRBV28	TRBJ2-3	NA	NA	CASSPRTASDTQYF	TGTGCCAGCAGCCCAAGGACAGCCTCAGATACGCAGTATTTT
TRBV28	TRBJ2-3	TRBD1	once	CASRTDRVFGGDTQYF	TGTGCCAGCAGGACTGACAGGGTCTTCGGCGGGGATACGCAGTATTTT
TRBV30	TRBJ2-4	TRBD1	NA	CAWSVRQGNIQYF	TGTGCCTGGAGTGTAAGACAGGGAAACATTCAGTACTTC
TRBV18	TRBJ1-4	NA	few	CASSPEQGVEKLFF	TGTGCCAGCTCACCGGAGCAGGGTGTTGAAAAACTGTTTTTT
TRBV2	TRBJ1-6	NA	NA	CASSDYGGPYNSPLHF	TGTGCCAGCAGTGACTACGGGGGACCCTATAATTCACCCCTCCACTTT
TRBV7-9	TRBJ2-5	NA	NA	CASSLGAGETQYF	TGTGCCAGCAGCTTGGGGGCTGGGGAGACCCAGTACTTC
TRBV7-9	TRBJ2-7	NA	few	CASSFGGRYDEFWYEQYF	TGTGCCAGCAGCTTCGGGGGTCGGTATGATGAATTTTGGTACGAGCAGTACTTC
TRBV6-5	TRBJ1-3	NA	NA	CASSSTYNSGNTIYF	TGTGCCAGCAGTTCGACTTATAACTCTGGAAACACCATATATTTT